This T cell receptor beta chain derives from a study of cytomegalovirus exposure and HLA in healthy donors. As for this clone: The antigen remains unidentified.

General study findings and limits: Subsequent analysis revealed that first-cohort TCR clusters tended to co-occur in the 120 or so validation repertoires.

Germline-derived CDR1 and CDR2 are MGHRA and YSYEKL. The CDR3 spans 13 residues. V lost 1 base and J 3 bases, leaving 7 bases between the germline ends. Repertoires were generated with immunoSEQ multiplex PCR, while TCRdb's copy carries only in-frame clones and drops some. The sample has around 60,000 clones, 75% to 95% seen once; the top ten hold more than 2.5%. The sequenced material came from PBMCs. This sequence was found in a young man in good health and CMV-seronegative. The chain has TRBV4-1 and TRBJ2-7; D gene unclear. Here the CDR3 reads CASSQAGNYEQYF. In nucleotides, the CDR3 is TGCGCCAGCAGCCAAGCGGGTAACTACGAGCAGTACTTC.